Below, 10 T cell receptor beta chains from the same sample are listed, as sequenced in a study of cytomegalovirus exposure and HLA in healthy donors (dated by TCRdb to the late 2010s). The receptor library was made with the immunoSEQ multiplex PCR assay. TCRdb limited this immuneACCESS table to in-frame rearrangements with V and J called. A share of clones is missing; checked studies link under half to unresolved V genes, and the rest is unexplained. A total of approximately 270,000 clones appear in this sample, about 90% of them only once. The ten largest clonotypes hold about 11% of the sample. The material sequenced was PBMCs. The receptors derive from a man in his late teens or twenties in good health and CMV-seropositive.

This clone occurred once. The rearrangement links TRBV5-4 to TRBJ2-7, with 8 bases that match TRBD2. Germline loops: CDR1 SGHNT, CDR2 YYREEE (reference sequence). V was clipped by 4 bases and J by 4 bases; unmatched bases: 10. This CDR3 spans 15 amino acids. CDR3 residues: CASSPLGGGKYEQYF. CDR3 coding DNA: TGTGCCAGCAGCCCCCTCGGCGGGGGGAAATACGAGCAGTACTTC.

A few counts support this clone. The chain links TRBV15 to TRBJ2-1; 11 bases match TRBD2. CDR1 and CDR2 (germline): LNHNV, YYDKDF (reference sequence). The CDR3 length is 16 residues. The V gene end was trimmed by 4 bases and the J gene end by 8 bases; junction bases not matched to a gene: 10. The CDR3 reads CATSNLAGGSGHEQFF. CDR3 in DNA: TGTGCCACCAGCAACCTAGCGGGAGGATCTGGCCATGAGCAGTTCTTC.

The CDR3 reads CASSLGERSRNTEAFF. The CDR3 DNA follows: TGCGCCAGCAGCTTGGGCGAGAGGTCTAGGAACACTGAAGCTTTCTTT. The V call is TRBV5-1, the J call TRBJ1-1; D gene unclear. V lost 0 bases to trimming and J lost 1 base, with 13 bases between them. The CDR3 runs 16 residues. CDR1 and CDR2 (germline): SGHRS, YFSETQ.

The chain recombines TRBV6-6 with TRBJ2-1, with D perhaps TRBD2 (5 bases). The CDR3 sequence is 16 residues long. In germline, CDR1 is MNHNY, CDR2 SVGAGI (reference sequence). The germline V and J ends were trimmed by 1 base and 7 bases, with 17 bases remaining between them. CDR3 in amino acids: CASSYYGPGSVNEQFF. In nucleotides, the CDR3 is TGTGCCAGCAGTTACTACGGTCCCGGTAGCGTGAATGAGCAGTTCTTC.

A single count supports this clone. V and J are TRBV29-1 and TRBJ2-5, with D possibly TRBD1 on 5 matching bases. The germline V gene has CDR1 SQVTM and CDR2 ANQGSEA. The V and J ends lost 0 bases and 5 bases respectively, with 19 bases between them. The CDR3 is 16 residues long. CDR3 amino acids: CSVEDSPVLKGETQYF. The CDR3 DNA reads as TGCAGCGTTGAAGATAGCCCCGTACTTAAGGGGGAGACCCAGTACTTC. Full variable domain (rest looked up from reference TRBV29-1 and TRBJ2-5): SAVISQKPSRDICQRGTSLTIQCQVDSQVTMMFWYRQQPGQSLTLIATANQGSEATYESGFVIDKFPISRPNLTFSTLTVSNMSPEDSSIYLCSVEDSPVLKGETQYFGPGTRLLVL.

The rearrangement links TRBV11-2 to TRBJ2-3; D gene uncertain. V was trimmed by 4 bases and J by 1 base, leaving 12 bases between them. This CDR3 is built from 15 residues. The germline CDR1 and CDR2 sequences are SGHAT and FQNNGV. The CDR3 region is CASSSRVRGTDTQYF. The CDR3 DNA is TGTGCCAGCAGCTCTAGAGTTCGAGGCACAGATACGCAGTATTTT.

V gene TRBV5-1 combines with J gene TRBJ1-3; D may be TRBD1 (6 bases). Germline V gene lookup returns CDR1 SGHRS and CDR2 YFSETQ. The CDR3 covers 14 residues. Trimming left V 4 bases short and J 6 bases short, with 14 bases between. The DNA for the CDR3 is TGCGCCAGCAGCCTCGCCCCGGGGGCAAACACCATATATTTT. Encoded protein: CASSLAPGANTIYF.

The V gene is TRBV10-2, the J gene TRBJ2-1; no reliable D call. CDR1 and CDR2 from the germline V gene are WSHSY and SAAADI. There are 12 residues in the CDR3. V was clipped by 7 bases and J by 3 bases, with 7 bases between them. The CDR3 DNA reads as TGCGCCAGCAATCACCGCTACAATGAGCAGTTCTTC. Translating it yields CASNHRYNEQFF.

This clone was detected only a few times. The genes are TRBV27 and TRBJ1-2; D may be TRBD1 (6 bases). Trimming left V 6 bases short and J 4 bases short, with 9 bases between. Germline assignment: CDR1 MNHEY and CDR2 SMNVEV (reference sequence). The CDR3 loop spans 12 amino acids. CDR3 sequence (DNA): TGTGCCAGCAGCAGGGGTGGCTATGGCTACACCTTC. This codes for CASSRGGYGYTF.

As regards this clone: The same CDR3 is also encoded by other DNA sequences in this sample. This chain links TRBV5-1 with TRBJ1-1; 8 bases map to TRBD1. Germline V CDR1 and CDR2: SGHRS, YFSETQ. The trim removed 4 bases at V and 1 base at J, leaving 9 bases unmatched. The length of the CDR3 is 16 residues. Here the CDR3 DNA reads TGCGCCAGCAGCCTGGACGGGCAGGGGGCGAACACTGAAGCTTTCTTT. As protein: CASSLDGQGANTEAFF.